This T cell receptor (beta chain) originates from a study of T cells of healthy individuals. One entry per CDR3 protein, called by TCRdb with MiXCR from the 5' RACE reads. The sample includes 60,000 to 75,000 distinct CDR3 sequences, under 20% of them seen just once. CDR3 length equals 15 residues. V was clipped by 5 bases and J by 2 bases; unmatched bases: 9. The germline V gene has CDR1 MNHNY and CDR2 SVGAGI (reference sequence). The chain employs TRBV6-6 and TRBJ2-7; 7 bases fit TRBD2. The receptor's source is a human donor in good health. The CDR3 DNA reads TGTGCCAGCAGTGAGAGCGGGGTTGGTACCTACGAGCAGTACTTC. Translation gives CASSESGVGTYEQYF.